This T cell receptor beta chain is drawn from a study of regulatory T cells in long-lasting Graves disease. Assembly of TCR beta libraries relied on iRepertoire HTBI primers together with Arm-PCR of CDR3 regions. As originally analysed: The identification of 55 to 70 TRBV and roughly 15 TRBJ segments was made across samples. TCRdb recomputed calls from the multiplex PCR reads with MiXCR, one row per CDR3 protein. The authors' filters were not applied to this entry. The sample has some 470,000 distinct CDR3 sequences, about 22% seen once. The time point here: persistent/refractory GD, antithyroid drugs over 5 years with positive TRAb. Making the TCR library involved RNA that had been extracted from PBMCs. Source: peripheral blood mononuclear cells (PBMCs), taken when the disease was refractory, from a patient treated with antithyroid drugs. The TCR was taken from a female donor with Graves disease.

The CDR3 DNA sequence: TGCGCCAGCAGCCAAGGCGGGGCGGTTAACTATGGCTACACCTTC. Translation: CASSQGGAVNYGYTF. The chain recombines TRBV4-1 with TRBJ1-2, with a weak D call TRBD1 (5 bases). Germline lookup yields CDR1 MGHRA and CDR2 YSYEKL. The length of the CDR3 is 15 residues. Trimming took 1 base from V and 1 from J, leaving 10 bases between them.